A single sample gave rise to the 20 T cell receptor beta chains below, sequenced in a study of shared clonotypes between healthy human individuals. Repertoires were generated with immunoSEQ multiplex PCR, while TCRdb's copy carries only in-frame clones and drops some. The sample lists approximately 980,000 clones; approximately 76% were seen once. Sequencing input: memory CD4+ T cells sorted from blood. The subset denotes: CD45RA-negative fraction. Receptor source: a young man in good health.

The chain links TRBV10-3 to TRBJ1-2, with unresolved D. V lost 0 bases and J lost 0, with 5 bases in between. Per the germline V gene, CDR1 is ENHRY and CDR2 is SYGVKD. CDR3 length equals 14 residues. CDR3 protein: CAISESVANYGYTF. DNA for the CDR3: TGTGCCATCAGTGAGTCGGTAGCTAACTATGGCTACACCTTC.

This clone was observed once. This rearrangement joins TRBV5-1 to TRBJ1-5, with a possible D match to TRBD1 (6 bases). The CDR3 contains 18 residues. Germline V gives CDR1 SGHRS, CDR2 YFSETQ. Between the trimmed V and J ends, which lost 4 bases and 5 bases, there was a span of 25 bases. The CDR3, as DNA: TGCGCCAGCAGCCATAACCGAGACGGGACATCGTATCATCAGCCCCAGCATTTT. Protein sequence: CASSHNRDGTSYHQPQHF.

The chain combines TRBV14 with TRBJ1-6; TRBD1 matches at 9 bases. The CDR3 has 16 residues. V was clipped by 2 bases and J by 8 bases; unmatched bases: 7. The germline CDR1 and CDR2 sequences are SGHDN and FVKESK. The CDR3 sequence is CASSQFRDRDDSPLHF. DNA of the CDR3: TGTGCCAGCAGCCAATTCCGGGACAGGGATGATTCACCCCTCCACTTT.

This clone showed up just a few times. DNA for the CDR3: TGCAGTGCTGATACAGGGACTGAAGCTTTCTTT. This encodes CSADTGTEAFF. J is TRBJ1-1 and V is TRBV20-1; D may be TRBD1 (6 bases). The CDR3 sequence is 11 residues long. Germline V gene lookup returns CDR1 DFQATT and CDR2 SNEGSKA (reference sequence). V lost 5 bases and J 5 bases, leaving 9 bases between the germline ends.

The chain recombines TRBV28 with TRBJ2-6; D uncertain. Deletions cut 4 bases from V and 2 bases from J, with 0 bases between. The CDR3 length is 12 residues. The V gene's germline CDR1 is MDHEN and CDR2 SYDVKM. CDR3 sequence (DNA): TGTGCCAGCAGTTCTGGGGCCAACGTCCTGACTTTC. Translated, it gives CASSSGANVLTF.

The chain employs TRBV30 and TRBJ2-5; no firm D call. The J call is in doubt because the DNA end fits TRBJ2-7 better. Germline values: CDR1 GTSNPN, CDR2 SVGIG (reference sequence). This CDR3 has 12 residues. CDR3: CAWSVLTYEQYF. Written as DNA, the CDR3 is TGTGCCTGGAGTGTACTGACTTACGAGCAGTACTTC.

In DNA, the CDR3 is TGTGCCAGCTCCCAAGCCCAGGCGATGGGGGCTGAAGCTTTCTTT. As protein: CASSQAQAMGAEAFF. This rearrangement joins TRBV18 to TRBJ1-1, with TRBD1 as a possible D gene (5 bases). Germline loops: CDR1 KGHSH, CDR2 LQKENI. This CDR3 comprises 15 residues. The ends were cut back, 6 bases at V and 6 bases at J, with 20 bases in the middle.

The chain recombines TRBV6-6 with TRBJ1-4, with no clear D. The germline V gene encodes CDR1 MNHNY and CDR2 SVGAGI (reference sequence). The length of the CDR3 is 13 residues. Trimming removed 4 bases at V and 4 bases at J, with 7 bases between. The CDR3 nucleotides are TGTGCCAGCAGTTCCACGGTTAATGAAAAACTGTTTTTT. Translation: CASSSTVNEKLFF.

This clone occurred a few times. The chain links TRBV7-9 to TRBJ2-7; unclear D gene. This CDR3 region has 14 residues. V lost 5 bases, J lost 3 bases, and 14 bases lay in between. CDR1 and CDR2 from the germline V gene are SEHNR and FQNEAQ (reference sequence). CDR3 sequence reads: CASSGGGQNYEQYF. The CDR3 DNA reads as TGTGCCAGCAGCGGTGGTGGGCAGAACTACGAGCAGTACTTC.

This clone was seen more than once but under ten times. This chain links TRBV28 with TRBJ2-7; D not certain. Germline V CDR1 and CDR2: MDHEN, SYDVKM. CDR3 size: 12 residues. Trimming shortened V by 3 bases and J by 7 bases, and 10 bases separated the two germline ends. The CDR3 nucleotides read TGTGCCAGCAGTTTCTTAGGGCGAGAGCAGTACTTC. Amino acid sequence: CASSFLGREQYF.

The chain recombines TRBV11-2 with TRBJ2-5; maybe TRBD2 (5 bases). The germline CDR1 and CDR2 sequences are SGHAT and FQNNGV. Trimming removed 3 bases at V and 2 bases at J, with 13 bases between. The CDR3 covers 15 residues. CDR3 region: CASSFRAERQETQYF. CDR3 nucleotides: TGTGCCAGCAGCTTCCGTGCTGAGCGGCAAGAGACCCAGTACTTC. The variable domain in full, completed from reference TRBV11-2 and TRBJ2-5, reads EAGVAQSPRYKIIEKRQSVAFWCNPISGHATLYWYQQILGQGPKLLIQFQNNGVVDDSQLPKDRFSAERLKGVDSTLKIQPAKLEDSAVYLCASSFRAERQETQYFGPGTRLLVL.

This chain uses TRBV1 with TRBJ1-2. TRBV1 is flagged as a pseudogene. This CDR3 comprises 22 residues. For the CDR3, the DNA is TGCACCAGCAGCCCATGTGTCTCTAGCGGGCGGCGGGCGGCAGGGCTCCACTATGGCTACACCTTC. This gives the protein CTSSPCVSSGRRAAGLHYGYTF.

This clone was seen only a few times. The chain couples TRBV9 to TRBJ2-5, with 10 bases matching TRBD1. The germline V gene has CDR1 SGDLS and CDR2 YYNGEE. V was pared by 0 bases and J by 3 bases, with 5 bases of the junction left unmatched. This CDR3 is 16 amino acids long. In DNA form, the CDR3 reads TGTGCCAGCAGCGTAGCAAGGGACAGGGGAAAAGAGACCCAGTACTTC. Translation: CASSVARDRGKETQYF.

The chain uses TRBV5-1 and TRBJ2-2, with D maybe TRBD2 (7 bases). V dropped 4 bases and J dropped 6 bases, with 13 bases sitting between them. Germline V gene lookup returns CDR1 SGHRS and CDR2 YFSETQ. CDR3 size: 14 residues. DNA for the CDR3: TGCGCCAGCAGCCGGGGGGCTCAACCCGGGGAGCTGTTTTTT. This codes for CASSRGAQPGELFF.

J is TRBJ2-7 and V is TRBV5-1; D possibly corresponds to TRBD2 (6 bases). Between the trimmed V and J ends, which lost 4 bases and 1 base, there was a span of 18 bases. From germline, CDR1 is SGHRS and CDR2 YFSETQ. CDR3 length: 16 amino acids. The CDR3 region is CASSAGRNEMSYEQYF. The CDR3, as DNA: TGCGCCAGCAGCGCGGGGAGGAATGAAATGTCCTACGAGCAGTACTTC.

The J gene is TRBJ2-7, the V gene TRBV5-4; 11 bases map to TRBD2. Trimming cost V 4 bases and J 5 bases; bases outside gene matches: 8. The CDR3 totals 15 residues. The germline CDR1 and CDR2 sequences are SGHNT and YYREEE (reference sequence). The DNA of the CDR3 is TGTGCCAGCAGCCTACTACTAGCGGGAGCCCACGAGCAGTACTTC. It is translated as CASSLLLAGAHEQYF.

The chain joins TRBV18 to TRBJ1-4, with 7 positions matching TRBD1. Trimming took 3 bases from V and 8 from J; bases not matched to a gene: 12. The CDR3 is 16 residues long. Germline CDR1 reads KGHSH; CDR2 reads LQKENI. In nucleotides, the CDR3 is TGTGCCAGCTCACCCGAGGACCTGACAGGGTGGGAAAAACTGTTTTTT. Protein: CASSPEDLTGWEKLFF.

The V gene is TRBV13, the J gene TRBJ2-3, with D maybe TRBD2 (7 bases). V lost 3 bases and J 2 bases, leaving 12 bases between the germline ends. Germline V gene lookup returns CDR1 PRHDT and CDR2 FYEKMQ (reference sequence). The CDR3 consists of 15 residues. CDR3 nucleotides: TGTGCCAGCAGCTTGGGGGAGGGACACACAGATACGCAGTATTTT. Residues: CASSLGEGHTDTQYF.

This clone appeared many times. V usage is TRBV19 and J usage is TRBJ1-5; D uncertain. The CDR3 consists of 11 residues. V was pared by 4 bases and J by 9 bases, with 7 bases between. Germline assignment: CDR1 LNHDA and CDR2 SQIVND (reference sequence). Here the CDR3 reads CASSKLGPQHF. Here the CDR3 DNA reads TGTGCCAGTAGTAAACTTGGGCCCCAGCATTTT.

The genes are TRBV30 and TRBJ1-2; no definite D call. This CDR3 contains 12 residues. The V and J ends lost 2 bases and 4 bases respectively, with 8 bases between them. Germline CDR1 GTSNPN, CDR2 SVGIG (reference sequence). This chain's CDR3 is CAWSLQIYGYTF. The CDR3 nucleotides are TGTGCCTGGAGTCTACAGATCTATGGCTACACCTTC.